The sequence of this T cell receptor (beta chain) was determined in a study of blood T cell repertoires in COVID-19. Whole-study context: Donors in the United States, Italy and Spain gave samples during acute or convalescent COVID-19. From T cells, B-cell-depleted T cells, or PBMCs came the material, which was cDNA or gDNA.

Per the original methods: The assay estimated nucleated cells by amplifying reference gene primers. Method: immunoSEQ multiplex PCR; TCRdb's copy keeps in-frame clones and lacks some. Clonal size and the V and J genes are those of that table, whereas D and trimming came from the DNA. Of about 400,000 clones detected, nearly 90% appear once; the ten largest clones hold 1.7%. Study members were between roughly 18 and 89 years old and lived in fewer than 30 US regions. With 4 bases clipped from V and 5 bases from J, the junction kept 11 bases outside the gene matches. Germline V gene sequence: CDR1 MDHEN, CDR2 SYDVKM. CDR3 length equals 16 residues.

The gene calls are TRBV28 and TRBJ2-7; TRBD2 aligns across 10 bases. The source is a young woman who had recovered from COVID-19. Sequencing was done on a sample of PBMCs or T cells enriched from blood (not recorded which). CDR3 loop: CASSSPGASGSNEQYF. The CDR3 bases are TGTGCCAGCAGTTCCCCGGGAGCTAGCGGGAGTAACGAGCAGTACTTC.